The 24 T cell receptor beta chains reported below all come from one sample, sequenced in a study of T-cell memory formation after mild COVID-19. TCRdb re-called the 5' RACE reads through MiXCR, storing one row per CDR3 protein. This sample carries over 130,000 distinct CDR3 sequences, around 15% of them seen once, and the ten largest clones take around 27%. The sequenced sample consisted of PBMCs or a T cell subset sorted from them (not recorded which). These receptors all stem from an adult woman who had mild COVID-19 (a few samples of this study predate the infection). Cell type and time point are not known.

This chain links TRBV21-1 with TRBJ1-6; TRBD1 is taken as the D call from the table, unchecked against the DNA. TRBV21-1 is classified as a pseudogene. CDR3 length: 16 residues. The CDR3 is CASSKGDRKPNSPLHF. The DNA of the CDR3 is TGTGCCAGCAGCAAGGGGGACAGGAAACCAAATTCACCCCTCCACTTT.

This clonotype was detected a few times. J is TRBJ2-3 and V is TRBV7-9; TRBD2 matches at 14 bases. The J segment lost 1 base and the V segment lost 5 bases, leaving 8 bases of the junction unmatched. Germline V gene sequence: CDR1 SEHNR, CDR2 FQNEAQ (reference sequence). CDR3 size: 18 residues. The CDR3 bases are TGTGCCAGCAGCATCACGACTAGCGGGAGGGATGGCACAGATACGCAGTATTTT. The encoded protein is CASSITTSGRDGTDTQYF.

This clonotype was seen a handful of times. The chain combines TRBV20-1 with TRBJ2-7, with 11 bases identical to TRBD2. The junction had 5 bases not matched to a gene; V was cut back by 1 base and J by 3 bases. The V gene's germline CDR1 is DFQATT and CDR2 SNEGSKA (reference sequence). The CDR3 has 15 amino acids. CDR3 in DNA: TGCAGTGCTAGAGCACGACTAGCGGGGAACTACGAGCAGTACTTC. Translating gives CSARARLAGNYEQYF.

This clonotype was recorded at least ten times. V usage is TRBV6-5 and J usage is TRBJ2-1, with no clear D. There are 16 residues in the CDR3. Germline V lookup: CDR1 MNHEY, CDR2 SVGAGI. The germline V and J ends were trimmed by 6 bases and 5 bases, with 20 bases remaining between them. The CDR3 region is CASRPFPSWADNEQFF. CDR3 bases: TGTGCCAGCAGACCCTTCCCGTCGTGGGCGGACAATGAGCAGTTCTTC.

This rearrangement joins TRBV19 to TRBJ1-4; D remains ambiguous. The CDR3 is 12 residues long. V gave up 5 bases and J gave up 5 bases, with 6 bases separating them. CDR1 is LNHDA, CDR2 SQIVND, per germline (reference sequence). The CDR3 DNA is TGTGCCAGTAGTGTCCCGAATGAAAAACTGTTTTTT. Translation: CASSVPNEKLFF. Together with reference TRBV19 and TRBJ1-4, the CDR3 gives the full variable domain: DGGITQSPKYLFRKEGQNVTLSCEQNLNHDAMYWYRQDPGQGLRLIYYSQIVNDFQKGDIAEGYSVSREKKESFPLTVTSAQKNPTAFYLCASSVPNEKLFFGSGTQLSVL.

Written as DNA, the CDR3 is TGCGCCAGCAGCCAAGATCTGGCGGGAGTTCTGTACGAGCAGTACTTC. Protein product: CASSQDLAGVLYEQYF. The chain is built from TRBV4-3 and TRBJ2-7; TRBD2 matches 7 bases. The CDR3 totals 16 residues. Germline V lookup: CDR1 LGHNA, CDR2 YSLEER. With V trimmed by 0 bases and J by 4 bases, 9 bases remained unmatched.

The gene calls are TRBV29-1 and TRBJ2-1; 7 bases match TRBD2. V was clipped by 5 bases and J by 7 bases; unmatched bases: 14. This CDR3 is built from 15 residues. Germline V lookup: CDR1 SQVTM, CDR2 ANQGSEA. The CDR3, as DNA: TGCAGCGTTATACCGACTATGCGGGAGTTGAATGAGCAGTTCTTC. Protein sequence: CSVIPTMRELNEQFF.

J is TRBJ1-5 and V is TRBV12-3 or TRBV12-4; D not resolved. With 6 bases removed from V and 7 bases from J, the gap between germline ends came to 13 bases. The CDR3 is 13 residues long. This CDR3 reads CASSDKGGQPQHF. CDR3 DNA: TGTGCCAGCAGCGACAAAGGAGGGCAGCCCCAGCATTTT.

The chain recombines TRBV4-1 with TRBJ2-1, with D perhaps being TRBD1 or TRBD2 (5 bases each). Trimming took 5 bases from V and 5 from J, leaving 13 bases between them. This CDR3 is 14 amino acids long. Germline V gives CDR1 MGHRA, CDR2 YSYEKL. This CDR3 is CASSEGTDHNEQFF. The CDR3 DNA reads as TGCGCCAGCAGCGAAGGGACGGACCACAATGAGCAGTTCTTC.

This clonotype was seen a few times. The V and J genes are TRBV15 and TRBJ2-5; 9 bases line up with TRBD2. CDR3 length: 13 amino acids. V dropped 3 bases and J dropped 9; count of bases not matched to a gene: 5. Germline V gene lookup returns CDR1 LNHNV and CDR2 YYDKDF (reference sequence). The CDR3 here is CATSRTSGGAQYF. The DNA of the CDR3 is TGTGCCACCAGCAGGACTAGCGGAGGGGCCCAGTACTTC.

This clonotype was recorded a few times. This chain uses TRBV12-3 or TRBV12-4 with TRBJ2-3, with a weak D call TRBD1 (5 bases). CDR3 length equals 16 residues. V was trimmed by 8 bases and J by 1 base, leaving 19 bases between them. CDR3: CASSRPSGAGTDTQYF. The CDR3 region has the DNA TGTGCCAGCTCCCGACCAAGTGGGGCTGGCACAGATACGCAGTATTTT.

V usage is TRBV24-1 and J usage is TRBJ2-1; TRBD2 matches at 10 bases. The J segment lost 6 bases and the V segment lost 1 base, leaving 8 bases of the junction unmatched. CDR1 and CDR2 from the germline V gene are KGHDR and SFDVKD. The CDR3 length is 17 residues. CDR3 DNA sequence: TGTGCCACCAGTGATTTTGGGCTAGCGGGGGACCCCAATGAGCAGTTCTTC. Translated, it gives CATSDFGLAGDPNEQFF.

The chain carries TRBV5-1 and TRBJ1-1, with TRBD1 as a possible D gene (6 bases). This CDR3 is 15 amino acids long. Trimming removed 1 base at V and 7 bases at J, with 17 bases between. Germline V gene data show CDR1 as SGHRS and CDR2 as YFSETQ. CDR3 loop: CASSLIKETGGEAFF. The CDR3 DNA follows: TGCGCCAGCAGCTTGATTAAGGAGACAGGAGGTGAAGCTTTCTTT.

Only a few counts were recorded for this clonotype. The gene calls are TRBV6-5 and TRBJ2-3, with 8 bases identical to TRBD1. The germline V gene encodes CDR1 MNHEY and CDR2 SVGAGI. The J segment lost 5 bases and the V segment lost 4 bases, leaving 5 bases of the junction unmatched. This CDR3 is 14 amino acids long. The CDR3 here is CASSLDREIDTQYF. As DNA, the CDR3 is TGTGCCAGCAGTTTGGACAGGGAGATAGATACGCAGTATTTT.

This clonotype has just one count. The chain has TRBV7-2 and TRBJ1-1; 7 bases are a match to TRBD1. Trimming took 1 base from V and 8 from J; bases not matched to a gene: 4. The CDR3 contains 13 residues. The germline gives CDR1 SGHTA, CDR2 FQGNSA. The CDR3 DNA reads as TGTGCCAGCAGCTTAGACCCGGACAGGGAAGCTTTCTTT. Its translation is CASSLDPDREAFF.

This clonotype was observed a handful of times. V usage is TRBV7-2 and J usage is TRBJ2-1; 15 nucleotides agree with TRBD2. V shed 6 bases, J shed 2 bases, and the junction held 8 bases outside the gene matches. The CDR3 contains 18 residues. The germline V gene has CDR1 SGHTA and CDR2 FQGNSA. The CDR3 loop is CASSLPGLAGGAYNEQFF. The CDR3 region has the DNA TGTGCCAGCAGTCTCCCGGGACTAGCGGGGGGCGCCTACAATGAGCAGTTCTTC.

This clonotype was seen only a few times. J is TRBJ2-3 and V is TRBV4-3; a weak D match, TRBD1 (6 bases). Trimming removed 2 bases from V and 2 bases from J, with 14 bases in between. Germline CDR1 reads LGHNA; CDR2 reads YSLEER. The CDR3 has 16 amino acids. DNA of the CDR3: TGCGCCAGCAGCCAAAGTCTGGACAGTTTCACAGATACGCAGTATTTT. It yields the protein CASSQSLDSFTDTQYF.

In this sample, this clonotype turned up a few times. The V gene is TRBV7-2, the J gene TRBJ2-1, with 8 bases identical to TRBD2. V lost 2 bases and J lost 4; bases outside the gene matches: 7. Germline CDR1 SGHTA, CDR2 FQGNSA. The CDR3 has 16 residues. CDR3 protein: CASSLRLAGQYNEQFF. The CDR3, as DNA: TGTGCCAGCAGCTTAAGGTTAGCGGGGCAGTACAATGAGCAGTTCTTC. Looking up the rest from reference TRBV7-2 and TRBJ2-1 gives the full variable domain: GAGVSQSPSNKVTEKGKDVELRCDPISGHTALYWYRQSLGQGLEFLIYFQGNSAPDKSGLPSDRFSAERTGGSVSTLTIQRTQQEDSAVYLCASSLRLAGQYNEQFFGPGTRLTVL.

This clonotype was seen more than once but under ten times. CDR3 sequence (DNA): TGTGCCAGCAGTTACTCGGGGGCCCCAAGCTCCTACGAGCAGTACTTC. Protein sequence: CASSYSGAPSSYEQYF. The V call is TRBV6-5, the J call TRBJ2-7; TRBD1 might be the D (6 bases). This CDR3 comprises 16 residues. V was pared by 0 bases and J by 0 bases, with 12 bases between. Per germline, CDR1 MNHEY and CDR2 SVGAGI.

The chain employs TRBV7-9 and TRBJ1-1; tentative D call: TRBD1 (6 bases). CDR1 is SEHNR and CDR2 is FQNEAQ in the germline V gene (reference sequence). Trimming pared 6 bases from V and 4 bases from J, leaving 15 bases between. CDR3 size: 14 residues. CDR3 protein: CASRDGGQSTEAFF. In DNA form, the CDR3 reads TGTGCCAGCAGAGATGGGGGGCAATCCACTGAAGCTTTCTTT. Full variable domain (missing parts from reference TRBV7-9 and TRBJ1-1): DTGVSQNPRHKITKRGQNVTFRCDPISEHNRLYWYRQTLGQGPEFLTYFQNEAQLEKSRLLSDRFSAERPKGSFSTLEIQRTEQGDSAMYLCASRDGGQSTEAFFGQGTRLTVV.

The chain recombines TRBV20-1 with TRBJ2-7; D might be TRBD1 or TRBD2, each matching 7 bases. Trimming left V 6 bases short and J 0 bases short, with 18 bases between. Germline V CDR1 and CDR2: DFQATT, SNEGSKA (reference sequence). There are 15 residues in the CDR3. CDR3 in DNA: TGCAGTGCCCCCCCCCCAGGGGGGGCCTCCTACGAGCAGTACTTC. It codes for CSAPPPGGASYEQYF.

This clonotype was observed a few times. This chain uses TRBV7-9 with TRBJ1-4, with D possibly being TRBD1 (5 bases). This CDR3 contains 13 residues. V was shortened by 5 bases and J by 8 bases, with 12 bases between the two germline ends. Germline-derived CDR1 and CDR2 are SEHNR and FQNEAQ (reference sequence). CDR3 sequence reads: CASSAVEGEKLFF. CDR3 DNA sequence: TGTGCCAGCAGCGCAGTCGAGGGGGAAAAACTGTTTTTT.

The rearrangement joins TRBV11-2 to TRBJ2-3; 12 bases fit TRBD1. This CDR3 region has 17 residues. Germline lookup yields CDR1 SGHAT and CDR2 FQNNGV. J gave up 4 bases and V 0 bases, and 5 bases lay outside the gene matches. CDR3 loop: CASSLDLGQGAADTQYF. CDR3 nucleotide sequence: TGTGCCAGCAGCTTAGATTTGGGACAGGGGGCTGCAGATACGCAGTATTTT.

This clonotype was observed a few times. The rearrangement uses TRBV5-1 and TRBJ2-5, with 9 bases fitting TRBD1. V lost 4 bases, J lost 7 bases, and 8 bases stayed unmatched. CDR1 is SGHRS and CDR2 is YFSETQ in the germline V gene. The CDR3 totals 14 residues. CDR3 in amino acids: CASSRGQGEGTQYF. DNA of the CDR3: TGCGCCAGCAGCCGGGGACAGGGCGAAGGGACCCAGTACTTC.